These 17 T cell receptor beta chains originate from one sample sequenced in a study of shared clonotypes between healthy human individuals. The method was immunoSEQ multiplex PCR; TCRdb's version includes in-frame clones alone and lacks a portion of them. The sample lists a few hundred thousand clones, approximately 65% occurring once. The sequenced material came from memory CD4+ T cells sorted from blood. As to subset: CD45RA-negative fraction. The receptors shown here come from a man between 25 and 39 years old in good health.

This clone has just a few counts. The chain joins TRBV15 to TRBJ2-1; TRBD2 aligns across 12 bases. This CDR3 is 15 amino acids long. Germline V lookup: CDR1 LNHNV, CDR2 YYDKDF (reference sequence). Trimming removed 3 bases from V and 9 bases from J; junction bases left unmatched: 6. CDR3 bases: TGTGCCACCAGCAGCGGAGGACTAGCGGGGCGTGAGCAGTTCTTC. Encoded protein: CATSSGGLAGREQFF.

A few counts support this clone. The gene calls are TRBV7-8 and TRBJ2-5; D remains ambiguous. CDR1 and CDR2 (germline): SGHVS, FQNEAQ. This CDR3 spans 14 amino acids. Trimming removed 8 bases at V and 0 bases at J, with 13 bases between. The CDR3 sequence: CASLAPMNQETQYF. The DNA for the CDR3 is TGTGCCAGCCTCGCCCCCATGAACCAAGAGACCCAGTACTTC.

The chain uses TRBV5-5 and TRBJ1-2; TRBD1 matches 10 bases. The CDR3 runs to 15 residues. V was pared by 3 bases and J by 6 bases, with 8 bases of the junction left unmatched. In germline, CDR1 is SGHKS, CDR2 YYEKEE (reference sequence). The CDR3 bases are TGTGCCAGCAGCTGGACGGGACAGGGGCTAAATGGCTACACCTTC. Its translation is CASSWTGQGLNGYTF.

In its sample, this clone was seen a few times. The gene calls are TRBV2 and TRBJ2-2; D may correspond to TRBD1 or TRBD2 (6 bases each). This CDR3 is 13 amino acids long. Per germline, CDR1 SNHLY and CDR2 FYNNEI. V was trimmed by 6 bases and J by 5 bases, leaving 10 bases between them. The CDR3 is CASSAGQTGELFF. The CDR3 nucleotides are TGTGCCAGCAGCGCGGGACAAACCGGGGAGCTGTTTTTT.

With regard to this clone: With a much larger clone just one base away, this may be a read error. Other DNA sequences in this specimen translate into the identical CDR3. The CDR3 loop reads CASSQLDRRNTEAFF. The DNA for the CDR3 is TGTGCCAGCAGCCAATTGGACAGACGGAACACTGAAGCTTTCTTT. The genes are TRBV4-2 and TRBJ1-1, with D possibly TRBD1 on 6 matching bases. Per the germline V gene, CDR1 is LGHNA and CDR2 is YNFKEQ. The CDR3 extends over 15 amino acids. V gave up 2 bases and J gave up 1 base, with 11 bases separating them.

Of note for this clone: Other DNA sequences in the sample encode the same CDR3. The chain carries TRBV6-1 and TRBJ2-5; D gene ambiguous. The CDR3 spans 11 residues. Germline lookup yields CDR1 MNHNS and CDR2 SASEGT. V was cut by 5 bases and J by 4 bases, with 5 bases left in between. The CDR3 nucleotides read TGTGCCAGCAGTTACGGAGAGACCCAGTACTTC. Amino acid sequence: CASSYGETQYF.

The CDR3 region has the DNA TGTGCCAGCTCACCGGGACTAGGGAACAATGAGCAGTTCTTC. Protein sequence: CASSPGLGNNEQFF. The chain links TRBV18 to TRBJ2-1; 8 nucleotides align to TRBD2. The V gene end was trimmed by 3 bases and the J gene end by 5 bases; junction bases not matched to a gene: 3. The CDR3 spans 14 residues. The germline V gene has CDR1 KGHSH and CDR2 LQKENI.

V gene TRBV21-1 combines with J gene TRBJ2-1. TRBV21-1 is shown as a pseudogene. This CDR3 is built from 21 residues. The CDR3 is CASSKEGDRPSWERGDNEQFF. CDR3 in DNA: TGTGCCAGCAGCAAAGAGGGGGACAGACCCTCCTGGGAGCGGGGAGACAATGAGCAGTTCTTC.

This clone was detected a few times. V usage is TRBV5-1 and J usage is TRBJ1-2; 7 nucleotides agree with TRBD1. This CDR3 comprises 15 residues. V trimming: 0 bases; J trimming: 3 bases; junction bases outside the gene matches: 5. The V gene's germline CDR1 is SGHRS and CDR2 YFSETQ. Here the CDR3 reads CASSLEQGQDYGYTF. CDR3 DNA sequence: TGCGCCAGCAGCTTGGAACAGGGGCAGGACTATGGCTACACCTTC.

The genes are TRBV18 and TRBJ1-1; a weak D match, TRBD1 (5 bases). This CDR3 has 13 residues. The V end was cut by 1 base, the J end by 3 bases, with 6 bases between. Germline CDR1 is KGHSH and CDR2 is LQKENI. CDR3 nucleotides: TGTGCCAGCTCACCACGGGGGGACACTGAAGCTTTCTTT. Protein product: CASSPRGDTEAFF.

As to this clone: With a much larger clone just one base away, this may be a read error. Different DNA sequences within this sample yield the same CDR3. The V and J genes are TRBV29-1 and TRBJ2-1; no definite D call. V gave up 3 bases and J gave up 4 bases, with 10 bases separating them. Germline CDR1 is SQVTM and CDR2 is ANQGSEA. The CDR3 contains 13 residues. CDR3 sequence reads: CSVDRQGYNEQFF. CDR3 bases: TGCAGCGTTGATCGGCAAGGGTACAATGAGCAGTTCTTC.

This sequence joins TRBV7-2 and TRBJ2-1; the match to TRBD1 covers 8 bases. Trimming cost V 4 bases and J 6 bases; bases outside gene matches: 8. Germline CDR1 SGHTA, CDR2 FQGNSA. This CDR3 has 15 amino acids. DNA of the CDR3: TGTGCCAGCAGCTACCGACAGGGGCATATCAATGAGCAGTTCTTC. Its protein is CASSYRQGHINEQFF.

This clone was found many times. The chain is built from TRBV28 and TRBJ2-1, with TRBD2 identical over 10 bases. This CDR3 spans 15 amino acids. The V gene end was trimmed by 6 bases and the J gene end by 0 bases; junction bases not matched to a gene: 2. From germline, CDR1 is MDHEN and CDR2 SYDVKM. CDR3 amino acids: CASSPSGSSYNEQFF. The CDR3 region has the DNA TGTGCCAGCAGCCCTAGCGGGAGCTCCTACAATGAGCAGTTCTTC.

This sequence joins TRBV18 and TRBJ2-1; D is ambiguous. This CDR3 contains 16 residues. Germline V gene data show CDR1 as KGHSH and CDR2 as LQKENI. Between the trimmed V and J ends, which lost 0 bases and 0 bases, there was a span of 9 bases. The CDR3 is CASSPPFRSSYNEQFF. CDR3 nucleotide sequence: TGTGCCAGCTCACCACCGTTCAGGAGCTCCTACAATGAGCAGTTCTTC.

This clone has more than one count but fewer than ten. This chain links TRBV27 with TRBJ1-5; 9 bases are a match to TRBD1. The J segment lost 5 bases and the V segment lost 5 bases, leaving 7 bases of the junction unmatched. In germline, CDR1 is MNHEY, CDR2 SMNVEV (reference sequence). The length of the CDR3 is 15 residues. The CDR3 loop is CASSPWDRAHQPQHF. Here the CDR3 DNA reads TGTGCCAGCAGTCCATGGGACAGGGCACATCAGCCCCAGCATTTT.

The chain carries TRBV18 and TRBJ2-2; possibly TRBD1 or TRBD2 for D (6 bases each). Trimming removed 1 base from V and 0 bases from J, with 15 bases in between. Germline V gene data show CDR1 as KGHSH and CDR2 as LQKENI. The CDR3 spans 18 residues. In DNA, the CDR3 is TGTGCCAGCTCACCACAGAGGTCGAGGGGGGCGAACACCGGGGAGCTGTTTTTT. It translates to CASSPQRSRGANTGELFF.

The J gene is TRBJ2-3, the V gene TRBV6-1, with no clear D. V was pared by 1 base and J by 8 bases, with 10 bases between. The CDR3 spans 13 residues. Germline V gene data show CDR1 as MNHNS and CDR2 as SASEGT. CDR3 region: CASSEEGLGTQYF. CDR3 nucleotides: TGTGCCAGCAGTGAAGAGGGATTGGGTACGCAGTATTTT.